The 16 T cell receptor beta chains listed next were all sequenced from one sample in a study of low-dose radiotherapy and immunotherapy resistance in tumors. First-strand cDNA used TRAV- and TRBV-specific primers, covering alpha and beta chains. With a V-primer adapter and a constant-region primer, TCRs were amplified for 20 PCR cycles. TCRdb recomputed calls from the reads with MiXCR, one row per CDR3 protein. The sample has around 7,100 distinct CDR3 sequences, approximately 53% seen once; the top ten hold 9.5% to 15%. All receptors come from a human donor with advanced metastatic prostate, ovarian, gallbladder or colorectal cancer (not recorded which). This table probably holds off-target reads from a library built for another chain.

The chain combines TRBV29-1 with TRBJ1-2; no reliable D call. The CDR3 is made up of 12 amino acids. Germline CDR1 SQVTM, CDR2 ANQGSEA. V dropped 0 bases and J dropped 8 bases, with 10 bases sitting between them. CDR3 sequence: CSVEDQGYGYTF. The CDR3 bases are TGCAGCGTTGAAGATCAAGGGTACGGCTACACCTTC.

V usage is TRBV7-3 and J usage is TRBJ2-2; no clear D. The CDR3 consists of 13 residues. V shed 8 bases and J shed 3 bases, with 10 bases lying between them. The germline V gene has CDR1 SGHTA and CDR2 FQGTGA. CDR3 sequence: CASRERDTGELFF. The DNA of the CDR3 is TGTGCCAGCCGCGAAAGGGACACCGGGGAGCTGTTTTTT.

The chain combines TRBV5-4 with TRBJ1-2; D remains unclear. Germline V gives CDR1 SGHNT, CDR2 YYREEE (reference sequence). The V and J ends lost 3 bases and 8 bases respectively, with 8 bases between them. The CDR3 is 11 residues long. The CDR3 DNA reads TGTGCCAGCAGCTCGGGTGGAGGCTACACCTTC. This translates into CASSSGGGYTF.

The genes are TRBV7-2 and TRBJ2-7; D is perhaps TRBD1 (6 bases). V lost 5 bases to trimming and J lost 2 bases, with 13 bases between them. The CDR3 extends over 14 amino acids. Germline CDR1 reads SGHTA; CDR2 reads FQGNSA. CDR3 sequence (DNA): TGTGCCAGCAGCCCTCCGCCAGGGGCCTACGAGCAGTACTTC. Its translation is CASSPPPGAYEQYF.

The CDR3 loop reads CAINPGNSNQPQHF. CDR3 DNA sequence: TGTGCCATCAATCCAGGGAATAGCAATCAGCCCCAGCATTTT. V and J are TRBV10-3 and TRBJ1-5; perhaps TRBD1 as D (5 bases). Trimming shortened V by 7 bases and J by 0 bases, and 10 bases separated the two germline ends. Germline-derived CDR1 and CDR2 are ENHRY and SYGVKD. The CDR3 runs 14 residues.

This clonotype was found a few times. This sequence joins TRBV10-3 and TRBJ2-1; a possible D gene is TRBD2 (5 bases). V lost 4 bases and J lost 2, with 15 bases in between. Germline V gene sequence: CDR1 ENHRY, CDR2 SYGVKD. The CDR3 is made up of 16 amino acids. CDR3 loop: CAISGYDGVAYNEQFF. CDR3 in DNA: TGTGCCATCAGTGGATATGACGGGGTGGCCTACAATGAGCAGTTCTTC.

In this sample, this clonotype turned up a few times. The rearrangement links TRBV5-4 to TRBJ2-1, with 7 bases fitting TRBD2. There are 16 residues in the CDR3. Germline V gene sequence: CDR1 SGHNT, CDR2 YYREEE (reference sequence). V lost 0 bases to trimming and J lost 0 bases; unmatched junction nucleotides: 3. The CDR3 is CASSLGGGSSYNEQFF. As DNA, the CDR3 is TGTGCCAGCAGCTTGGGTGGCGGGAGCTCCTACAATGAGCAGTTCTTC. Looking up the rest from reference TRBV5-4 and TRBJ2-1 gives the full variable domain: ETGVTQSPTHLIKTRGQQVTLRCSSQSGHNTVSWYQQALGQGPQFIFQYYREEENGRGNFPPRFSGLQFPNYSSELNVNALELDDSALYLCASSLGGGSSYNEQFFGPGTRLTVL.

CDR3 sequence reads: CSVVDFYEQYF. CDR3 bases: TGCAGCGTTGTCGATTTCTACGAGCAGTACTTC. The chain joins TRBV29-1 to TRBJ2-7; D is uncertain. The germline V gene encodes CDR1 SQVTM and CDR2 ANQGSEA. V was cut by 4 bases and J by 3 bases, with 7 bases left in between. The CDR3 spans 11 residues.

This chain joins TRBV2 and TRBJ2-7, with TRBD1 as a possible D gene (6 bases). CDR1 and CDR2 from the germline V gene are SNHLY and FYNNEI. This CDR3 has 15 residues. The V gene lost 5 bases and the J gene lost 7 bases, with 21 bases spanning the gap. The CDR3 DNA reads TGTGCCAGCAGTACCAAGGGACAACTCGGGAAGGAGCAGTACTTC. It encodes CASSTKGQLGKEQYF.

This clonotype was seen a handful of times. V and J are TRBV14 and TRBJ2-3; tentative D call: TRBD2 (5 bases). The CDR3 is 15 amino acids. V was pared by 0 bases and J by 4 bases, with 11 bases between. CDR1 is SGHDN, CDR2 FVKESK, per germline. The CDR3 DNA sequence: TGTGCCAGCAGCCAAGATCTGAAGAGGGCAGATACGCAGTATTTT. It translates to CASSQDLKRADTQYF. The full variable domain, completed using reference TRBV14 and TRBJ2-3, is EAGVTQFPSHSVIEKGQTVTLRCDPISGHDNLYWYRRVMGKEIKFLLHFVKESKQDESGMPNNRFLAERTGGTYSTLKVQPAELEDSGVYFCASSQDLKRADTQYFGPGTRLTVL.

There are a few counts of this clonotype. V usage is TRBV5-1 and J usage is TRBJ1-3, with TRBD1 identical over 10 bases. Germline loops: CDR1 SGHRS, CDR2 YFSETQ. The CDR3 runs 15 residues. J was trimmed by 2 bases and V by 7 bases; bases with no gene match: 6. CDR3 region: CASGDRGATGNTIYF. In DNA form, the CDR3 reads TGCGCCAGCGGGGACAGGGGAGCAACTGGAAACACCATATATTTT.

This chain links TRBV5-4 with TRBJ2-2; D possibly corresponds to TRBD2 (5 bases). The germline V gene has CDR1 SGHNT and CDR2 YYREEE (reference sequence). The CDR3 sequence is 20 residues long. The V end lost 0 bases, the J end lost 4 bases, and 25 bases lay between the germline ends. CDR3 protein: CASSLGSRGGGPARTGELFF. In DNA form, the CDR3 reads TGTGCCAGCAGCTTGGGATCCCGTGGTGGAGGACCCGCACGCACCGGGGAGCTGTTTTTT.

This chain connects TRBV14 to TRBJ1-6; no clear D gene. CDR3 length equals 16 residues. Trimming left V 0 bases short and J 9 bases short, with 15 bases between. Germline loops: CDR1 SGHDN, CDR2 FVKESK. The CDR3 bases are TGTGCCAGCAGCCAAGATCGAGGTATAGCGAGTTCACCCCTCCACTTT. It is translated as CASSQDRGIASSPLHF.

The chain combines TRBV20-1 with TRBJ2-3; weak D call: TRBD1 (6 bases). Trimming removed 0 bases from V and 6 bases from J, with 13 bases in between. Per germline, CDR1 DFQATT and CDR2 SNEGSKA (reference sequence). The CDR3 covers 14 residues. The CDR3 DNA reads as TGCAGTGCTAGAGATCAGGGGAAGTGGGATACGCAGTATTTT. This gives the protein CSARDQGKWDTQYF.

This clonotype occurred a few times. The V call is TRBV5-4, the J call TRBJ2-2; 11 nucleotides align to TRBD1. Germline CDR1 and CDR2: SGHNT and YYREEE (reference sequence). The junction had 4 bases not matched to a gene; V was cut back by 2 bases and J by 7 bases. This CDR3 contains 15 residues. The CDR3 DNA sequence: TGTGCCAGCAGCTTCCGGGACAGGGGGGTCGGGGAGCTGTTTTTT. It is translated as CASSFRDRGVGELFF.

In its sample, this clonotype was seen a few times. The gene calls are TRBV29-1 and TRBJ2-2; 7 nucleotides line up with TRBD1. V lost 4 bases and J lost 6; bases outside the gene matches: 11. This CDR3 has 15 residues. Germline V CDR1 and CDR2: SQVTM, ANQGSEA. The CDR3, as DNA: TGCAGCGTTGGGTCTACTGGGACAGCTCCCGGGGAGCTGTTTTTT. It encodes CSVGSTGTAPGELFF.